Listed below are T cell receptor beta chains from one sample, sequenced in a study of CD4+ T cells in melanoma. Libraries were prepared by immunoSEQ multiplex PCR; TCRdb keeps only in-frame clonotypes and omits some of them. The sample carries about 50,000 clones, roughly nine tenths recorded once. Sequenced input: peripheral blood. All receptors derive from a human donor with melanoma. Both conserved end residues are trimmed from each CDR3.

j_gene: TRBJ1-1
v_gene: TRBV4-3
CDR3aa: ASSPSLANTEAF

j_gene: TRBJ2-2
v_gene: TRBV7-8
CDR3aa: ASSLRVGGRTGELF

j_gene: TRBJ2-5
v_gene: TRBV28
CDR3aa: ASSLNGSPAY

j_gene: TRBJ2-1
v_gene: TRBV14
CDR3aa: ASSHPDFSSYNEQF

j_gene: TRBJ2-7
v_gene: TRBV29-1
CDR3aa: SVTTGSEQY

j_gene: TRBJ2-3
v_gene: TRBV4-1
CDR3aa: ASRDRGPGDTQY

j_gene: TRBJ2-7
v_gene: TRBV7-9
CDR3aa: ASSPTGGGPSYEQY

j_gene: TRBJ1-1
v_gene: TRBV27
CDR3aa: ASSLIKGTEAF

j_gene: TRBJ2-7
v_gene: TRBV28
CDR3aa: ASKPLSFRLSYEQY

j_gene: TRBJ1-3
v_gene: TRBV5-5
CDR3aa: ASSSTQGSGNTIY

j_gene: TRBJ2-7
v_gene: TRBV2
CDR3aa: ASSDLGFYEQY

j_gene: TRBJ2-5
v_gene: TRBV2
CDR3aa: ASSDSGLHGETQY

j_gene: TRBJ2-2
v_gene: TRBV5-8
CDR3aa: ASSRPTGDGGELF

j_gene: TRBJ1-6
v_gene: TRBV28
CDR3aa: ASSLKGIGSPLH

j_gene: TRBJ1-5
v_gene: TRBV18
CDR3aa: ASSRTGVGQPQH

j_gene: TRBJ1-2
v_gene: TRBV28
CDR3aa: ASRAGVDGYT

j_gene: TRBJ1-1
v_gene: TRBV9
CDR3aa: ASSVGTDNTEAF

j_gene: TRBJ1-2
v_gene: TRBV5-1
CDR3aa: ASSPPRGDYGYT

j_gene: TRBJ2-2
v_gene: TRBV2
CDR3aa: ASTDREDTGELF

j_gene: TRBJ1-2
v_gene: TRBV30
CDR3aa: ASYRLSNYGYT

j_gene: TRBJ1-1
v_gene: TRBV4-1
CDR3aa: ASSQVQGNTEAF

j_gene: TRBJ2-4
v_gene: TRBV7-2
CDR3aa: ASSTGASSANIQY

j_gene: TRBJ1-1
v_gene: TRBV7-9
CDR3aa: ASSLEVNTEAF

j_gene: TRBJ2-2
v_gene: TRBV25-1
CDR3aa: ASSAYPTGENTGELF

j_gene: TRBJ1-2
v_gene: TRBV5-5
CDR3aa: ASSLASGTGYT

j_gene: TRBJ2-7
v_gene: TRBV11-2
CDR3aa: ASSFSGTSYEQY

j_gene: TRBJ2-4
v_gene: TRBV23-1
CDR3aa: ASGPRRAKNIQY

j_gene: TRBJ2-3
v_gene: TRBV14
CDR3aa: ASSQDRPRVPDTQY

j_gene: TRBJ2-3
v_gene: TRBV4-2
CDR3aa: ASSQDDRTTDTQY

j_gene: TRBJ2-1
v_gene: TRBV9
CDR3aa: ASSVNGGNYNEQF

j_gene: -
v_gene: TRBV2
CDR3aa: ASSRGQGLSYEQY

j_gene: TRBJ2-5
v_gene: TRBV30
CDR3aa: AWEGPSSLWGWAQY

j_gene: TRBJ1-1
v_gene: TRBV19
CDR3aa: ASSIWGSPTEAF

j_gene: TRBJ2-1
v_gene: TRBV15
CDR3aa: ATSKGLAGENEQF

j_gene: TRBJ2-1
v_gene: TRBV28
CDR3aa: ASSFSRGVWNEQF